The 26 T cell receptor beta chains in this list originate from one sample, sequenced in a study of OX40 agonist ivuxolimab in advanced cancers. Assay: immunoSEQ multiplex PCR; the TCRdb copy retains only in-frame clones and omits some. The sample includes 30,000 to 45,000 clones, about 87% of them seen just once. Source: CD4+ or CD8+ T cells sorted from blood, taken in a trial of the OX40 agonist ivuxolimab. The receptor source for this set is an adult with an advanced solid tumor such as melanoma, head and neck, liver or kidney cancer.

The CDR3 DNA reads as TGTGCCTGGACTCGCGGGGCGAACCAAGAGACCCAGTACTTC. Translation gives CAWTRGANQETQYF. J is TRBJ2-5 and V is TRBV30; D is perhaps TRBD2 (6 bases). Germline V gives CDR1 GTSNPN, CDR2 SVGIG (reference sequence). Trimming stripped 4 bases from V and 0 bases from J, with 12 bases between. The CDR3 is 14 amino acids.

V is TRBV28 and J is TRBJ2-6, with unresolved D. V lost 2 bases and J lost 0, with 8 bases in between. CDR1 is MDHEN, CDR2 SYDVKM, per germline. This CDR3 has 16 residues. The CDR3 reads CASSLVQFSGANVLTF. DNA of the CDR3: TGTGCCAGCAGTTTAGTGCAGTTCTCTGGGGCCAACGTCCTGACTTTC.

This chain connects TRBV2 to TRBJ2-3, with D maybe TRBD1 (6 bases). Germline V gives CDR1 SNHLY, CDR2 FYNNEI. The CDR3 contains 15 residues. V lost 4 bases to trimming and J lost 0 bases, with 11 bases between them. This chain's CDR3 is CASSVPRGSTDTQYF. CDR3 nucleotides: TGTGCCAGCAGTGTGCCCAGGGGAAGCACAGATACGCAGTATTTT. Using reference TRBV2 and TRBJ2-3 for the parts outside the CDR3, the full variable domain is EPEVTQTPSHQVTQMGQEVILRCVPISNHLYFYWYRQILGQKVEFLVSFYNNEISEKSEIFDDQFSVERPDGSNFTLKIRSTKLEDSAMYFCASSVPRGSTDTQYFGPGTRLTVL.

J is TRBJ2-3 and V is TRBV25-1, with 9 bases lining up with TRBD2. Germline V CDR1 and CDR2: MGHDK, SYGVNS. The CDR3 covers 14 residues. The J segment lost 1 base and the V segment lost 8 bases, leaving 4 bases of the junction unmatched. CDR3 DNA sequence: TGTGCCAGCGTTAGCGGGAGAGGCACAGATACGCAGTATTTT. Its translation is CASVSGRGTDTQYF.

This sequence joins TRBV6-4 and TRBJ2-5; TRBD1 might be the D (6 bases). Germline V gene sequence: CDR1 MRHNA, CDR2 SNTAGT. Trimming stripped 5 bases from V and 5 bases from J, with 12 bases between. The length of the CDR3 is 13 residues. CDR3 coding DNA: TGTGCCAGCAGTTCCACAGGGAGCGAGACCCAGTACTTC. The encoded protein is CASSSTGSETQYF.

This clone has a single count. This rearrangement joins TRBV14 to TRBJ2-3, with 8 positions matching TRBD1. CDR1 SGHDN and CDR2 FVKESK come from the germline V gene. This CDR3 contains 15 residues. V shed 5 bases, J shed 3 bases, and the junction held 7 bases outside the gene matches. CDR3 region: CASSFYRGMTDTQYF. In nucleotides, the CDR3 is TGTGCCAGCAGCTTCTACAGGGGGATGACAGATACGCAGTATTTT.

The chain recombines TRBV5-5 with TRBJ1-3; 7 bases align to TRBD1. V shed 4 bases, J shed 0 bases, and the junction held 10 bases outside the gene matches. CDR1 is SGHKS and CDR2 is YYEKEE in the germline V gene (reference sequence). CDR3 length: 17 residues. The CDR3 loop reads CASSRTGPGFSGNTIYF. CDR3 DNA: TGTGCCAGCAGCCGGACAGGACCAGGTTTCTCTGGAAACACCATATATTTT.

V is TRBV27 and J is TRBJ2-3; D possibly corresponds to TRBD2 (6 bases). The germline CDR1 and CDR2 sequences are MNHEY and SMNVEV (reference sequence). Trimming left V 0 bases short and J 8 bases short, with 9 bases between. This CDR3 has 13 amino acids. This CDR3 is CASSLSGGTTQYF. The CDR3 DNA sequence: TGTGCCAGCAGTTTATCGGGAGGAACTACGCAGTATTTT.

The chain is built from TRBV9 and TRBJ2-5; 8 nucleotides agree with TRBD2. V shed 0 bases, J shed 1 base, and the junction held 5 bases outside the gene matches. Germline values: CDR1 SGDLS, CDR2 YYNGEE. The CDR3 contains 16 residues. The DNA of the CDR3 is TGTGCCAGCAGCGTAGTCGGTAGCGGGATCCAAGAGACCCAGTACTTC. The encoded protein is CASSVVGSGIQETQYF.

Remarks on this clone: Since no conserved phenylalanine or tryptophan closes the CDR3, a read error is the likely cause. The DNA is left out, because the CDR3 cannot be placed on it with certainty; the CDR3 is given as TCRdb lists it. This chain connects TRBV28 to TRBJ2-3; TRBD2, the D gene given by the table, was not confirmed from the DNA. The CDR3 spans 13 residues, counting both ends. CDR1 is MDHEN, CDR2 SYDVKM, per germline. CDR3 sequence reads: CASSPLRQYGYLV.

The J gene is TRBJ1-1, the V gene TRBV4-2; 10 nucleotides align to TRBD1. Trimming cost V 1 base and J 11 bases; bases outside gene matches: 4. The CDR3 runs to 13 residues. Looked up from germline, CDR1 is LGHNA and CDR2 is YNFKEQ. CDR3 bases: TGTGCCAGCAGCCAAGGGACAGGGGGGAGGGCTTTCTTT. This encodes CASSQGTGGRAFF.

The chain joins TRBV11-2 to TRBJ2-1; D unresolved. Germline lookup yields CDR1 SGHAT and CDR2 FQNNGV. The CDR3 covers 13 residues. V lost 1 base and J lost 6, with 7 bases in between. The CDR3 loop reads CASSLVALNEQFF. In DNA, the CDR3 is TGTGCCAGCAGCTTAGTGGCCCTCAATGAGCAGTTCTTC.

The chain recombines TRBV5-4 with TRBJ2-5; D might be TRBD2 (5 bases). Germline V lookup: CDR1 SGHNT, CDR2 YYREEE (reference sequence). Trimming removed 5 bases at V and 0 bases at J, with 11 bases between. The CDR3 spans 14 residues. The CDR3 loop reads CASSRRSYQETQYF. The CDR3 DNA follows: TGTGCCAGCAGTCGGAGGAGCTACCAAGAGACCCAGTACTTC.

The chain uses TRBV4-1 and TRBJ2-7; no clear D gene. CDR1 is MGHRA, CDR2 YSYEKL, per germline. This CDR3 is 13 amino acids long. Trimming removed 1 base from V and 4 bases from J, with 8 bases in between. The CDR3: CASSQVDRYEQYF. The CDR3 coding sequence is TGCGCCAGCAGCCAAGTCGATCGTTACGAGCAGTACTTC.

This clone appeared a single time. V gene TRBV6-5 combines with J gene TRBJ2-2; tentative D call: TRBD2 (7 bases). V lost 2 bases to trimming and J lost 7 bases, with 14 bases between them. Germline loops: CDR1 MNHEY, CDR2 SVGAGI. CDR3 length equals 15 residues. DNA of the CDR3: TGTGCCAGCAGTTACGCTGCGGGGGCTCACGGGGAGCTGTTTTTT. Residues: CASSYAAGAHGELFF.

The genes are TRBV5-1 and TRBJ1-4, with D perhaps TRBD1 (5 bases). Germline CDR1 and CDR2: SGHRS and YFSETQ. Between the trimmed V and J ends, which lost 6 bases and 4 bases, there was a span of 13 bases. This CDR3 contains 14 residues. The CDR3 spells CASKRDVGNEKLFF. The DNA of the CDR3 is TGCGCCAGCAAAAGGGACGTAGGTAATGAAAAACTGTTTTTT.

The V and J genes are TRBV27 and TRBJ2-2, with D possibly matching TRBD1 (6 bases). Germline loops: CDR1 MNHEY, CDR2 SMNVEV (reference sequence). CDR3 size: 16 residues. Trimming pared 1 base from V and 4 bases from J, leaving 13 bases between. For the CDR3, the DNA is TGTGCCAGCAGTTTATTACCGCAGGGGAGCACCGGGGAGCTGTTTTTT. Its translation: CASSLLPQGSTGELFF.

The gene calls are TRBV5-1 and TRBJ1-2; no definite D call. Between the trimmed V and J ends, which lost 4 bases and 5 bases, there was a span of 18 bases. The CDR3 is 15 amino acids. Germline V gene data show CDR1 as SGHRS and CDR2 as YFSETQ. The CDR3 here is CASSLVDLGEYGYTF. The CDR3 DNA reads as TGCGCCAGCAGCCTCGTGGACCTTGGGGAGTATGGCTACACCTTC.

This rearrangement joins TRBV30 to TRBJ1-2; D is uncertain. This CDR3 is 12 amino acids long. CDR1 is GTSNPN, CDR2 SVGIG, per germline (reference sequence). Between the trimmed V and J ends, which lost 3 bases and 2 bases, there was a span of 7 bases. The CDR3 DNA follows: TGTGCCTGGAGCCCGTCCAACTATGGCTACACCTTC. It specifies CAWSPSNYGYTF.

The chain employs TRBV5-8 and TRBJ1-2, with D unclear. The CDR3 length is 16 residues. V was pared by 4 bases and J by 0 bases, with 16 bases between. Germline assignment: CDR1 SGHTS and CDR2 YDEGEE. This CDR3 reads CASSPGEGRTNYGYTF. Written as DNA, the CDR3 is TGTGCCAGCAGCCCCGGCGAGGGCAGAACTAACTATGGCTACACCTTC.

The V gene is TRBV30, the J gene TRBJ2-1; D is perhaps TRBD2 (6 bases). The CDR3 is made up of 13 amino acids. CDR1 and CDR2 from the germline V gene are GTSNPN and SVGIG (reference sequence). V was pared by 2 bases and J by 8 bases, with 13 bases between. Here the CDR3 reads CAWSLANSHEQFF. The DNA for the CDR3 is TGTGCCTGGAGTCTAGCGAATTCCCATGAGCAGTTCTTC.

CDR3 DNA sequence: TGTGCCAGCAGCTTAGCGGGGACAGGGGGCGGTGGCTACACCTTC. Protein: CASSLAGTGGGGYTF. The rearrangement uses TRBV7-9 and TRBJ1-2; 12 nucleotides match TRBD1. The CDR3 has 15 amino acids. Trimming at V came to 0 bases and at J to 7 bases, leaving 3 bases not matched to a gene. Germline V CDR1 and CDR2: SEHNR, FQNEAQ (reference sequence).

CDR3 sequence: CASSLALGRLAGGLGEQYF. The CDR3 coding sequence is TGTGCCAGCAGCTTAGCGCTTGGTCGCTTGGCGGGGGGGTTAGGGGAGCAGTACTTC. The chain joins TRBV7-8 to TRBJ2-7; the match to TRBD2 covers 9 bases. CDR3 length: 19 residues. J was trimmed by 7 bases and V by 0 bases; bases with no gene match: 19. Looked up from germline, CDR1 is SGHVS and CDR2 is FQNEAQ.

The rearrangement joins TRBV19 to TRBJ2-3; D is perhaps TRBD2 (6 bases). The CDR3 runs 14 residues. Germline CDR1 is LNHDA and CDR2 is SQIVND (reference sequence). V was trimmed by 7 bases and J by 4 bases, leaving 15 bases between them. The CDR3 DNA sequence: TGTGCCAGTACGGAGGGACCTCTGGCAGATACGCAGTATTTT. Translating gives CASTEGPLADTQYF.

This clone was counted between two and nine times. In DNA form, the CDR3 reads TGTGCCAGCAGCTTAGCGGTCAGGGGATTGTCTGGCTACACCTTC. This sequence encodes CASSLAVRGLSGYTF. This chain uses TRBV11-2 with TRBJ1-2; D is possibly TRBD1 (6 bases). V was cut by 1 base and J by 7 bases, with 16 bases left in between. Per the germline V gene, CDR1 is SGHAT and CDR2 is FQNNGV. The CDR3 consists of 15 residues.

The chain links TRBV11-3 to TRBJ2-3; no clear D. CDR3 size: 14 residues. Germline loops: CDR1 SGHNT, CDR2 YENEEA. V was shortened by 1 base and J by 3 bases, with 8 bases between the two germline ends. The CDR3 coding sequence is TGTGCCAGCAGCTTAGGGGGAAGAACAGATACGCAGTATTTT. Translating it yields CASSLGGRTDTQYF.